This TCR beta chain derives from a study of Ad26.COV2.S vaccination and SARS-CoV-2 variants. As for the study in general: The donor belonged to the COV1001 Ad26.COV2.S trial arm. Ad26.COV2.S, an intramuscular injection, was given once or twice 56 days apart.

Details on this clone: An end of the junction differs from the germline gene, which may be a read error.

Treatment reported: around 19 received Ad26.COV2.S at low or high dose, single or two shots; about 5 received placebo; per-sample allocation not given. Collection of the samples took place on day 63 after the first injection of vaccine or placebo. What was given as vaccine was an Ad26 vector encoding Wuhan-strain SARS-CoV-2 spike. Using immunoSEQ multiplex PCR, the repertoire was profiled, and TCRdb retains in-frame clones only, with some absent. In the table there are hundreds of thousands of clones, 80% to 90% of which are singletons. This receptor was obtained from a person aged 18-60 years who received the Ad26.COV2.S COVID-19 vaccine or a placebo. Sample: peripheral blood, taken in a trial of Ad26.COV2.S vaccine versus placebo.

Here the CDR3 DNA reads TGTGCTAGCAGCTTAGAATCCCCGAGGACAGGCCAAGAGACCCAGTACTTC. Amino acids: CASSLESPRTGQETQYF. The rearrangement joins TRBV7-7 to TRBJ2-5, with 7 bases matching TRBD1. Germline V gene sequence: CDR1 SSHAT, CDR2 FNYEAQ (reference sequence). The CDR3 is made up of 17 amino acids.